This TCR beta chain comes out of a study of blood T cell repertoires in COVID-19 (dated by TCRdb to 2019 to 2021). Turning to the overall study: Samples from collaborators originated in the United States, Italy and Spain and spanned both the acute and convalescent phases of COVID-19. The prospective study material was composed of cDNA or gDNA derived from T cells, B-cell-depleted T cells, or PBMCs. The dataset comprised deeply sampled blood TCRbeta repertoires from subjects exposed to, actively infected with, or recovered from COVID-19. The repertoires were released in a freely available public database meant as a resource for research on the immune response to SARS-CoV-2. Samples came from the ongoing ImmuneRACE study (first 160 participants) plus 1,254 subjects from 6 global collaborators. A de-identified subject ID, COVID-19 status, age in years and sex were almost always included in the sample metadata. Where available, HLA class I and class II types were obtained from metadata supplied by the sample provider rather than from assay-based typing.

Results and caveats for the whole study, not just this receptor: Clinical and demographic metadata were provided uncurated, with the amount varying by source and participant.

Participants in the prospective study were enrolled through a virtual design, were aged about 18 to 89 years, and lived in about 25 United States geographic areas. Cohort assignment in the prospective study relied on participant-reported clinical history from a screening survey and a study questionnaire. Recovered participants in ImmuneRACE Cohort 3 were defined as having two consecutive negative NP/OP PCR tests, clearance from a healthcare professional, or resolution of symptoms. In the prospective study, mobile phlebotomists collected whole blood, serum and a nasopharyngeal or oropharyngeal swab from each participant. Prospective study participants could optionally give additional blood draws and questionnaires over a 2-month period. Prospective study blood samples were shipped either frozen or at room temperature before DNA extraction. Worth noting for this clone: No antigen is known for it. No much larger clonotype is one base removed from it; base qualities were not supplied.

TCRbeta CDR3 regions were amplified from genomic DNA using the immunoSEQ Assay, a bias-controlled multiplex PCR. The study's own analysis went as follows. The number of nucleated cells in each sample was estimated by amplification of reference gene primers within the assay. Sequence reads were collapsed and filtered to measure the absolute abundance of every unique TCRbeta CDR3 rearrangement. Productive Simpson clonality was computed per sample as the square root of Simpson's diversity index over productive rearrangements. Imported from immuneACCESS, the table was reduced by TCRdb to in-frame sequences with V and J called. These copies leave out some clones; in studies compared against another copy, an unresolved V gene accounts for under half, and the cause of the remainder is not known. V, J and clone size reflect that table, while D and trimming were determined from the DNA. Counted in this sample were a few hundred thousand clones; approximately 90% of them appeared once. The ten most abundant clones make up approximately 2% of the sample.

The CDR3 runs 15 amino acids, cysteine and phenylalanine included. Only the CDR3 portion is preserved as DNA: 45 bases, with reading frame beginning at the first base. CDR1 and CDR2 are drawn from the germline V gene: KGHSH, LQKENI. The germline V and J ends show losses of 5 bases and 10 bases respectively, and no gene match explains 11 bases of the junction. Material: PBMCs or T cells enriched from blood (not recorded which). The TCR originated in a woman aged 40 to 50 who had recovered from COVID-19. The chain joins TRBV18 to TRBJ1-4, with 9 bases matching TRBD1. The nucleotide sequence reads as follows: TGTGCCAGCTCATCATCGGGACAGGGTATTGTAAAACTGTTTTTT. It specifies CASSSSGQGIVKLFF.